The present entry profiles one T cell receptor (beta chain) with its context. One end of the junction fails to match germline, which may point to a read error. This sample was taken from a study of CD4 and CD8 cells across lung adenocarcinoma regions. Germline V gene sequence: CDR1 WNHNN, CDR2 SYGVQD (reference sequence). The CDR3 has 13 residues. TCRdb redid the calling of the PCR reads with MiXCR, one entry per CDR3 protein. This table holds around 7,100 distinct CDR3 sequences, around 50% found once. The TCR originated in a female donor with lung adenocarcinoma. The CD4 and CD8 labels of this study may be unreliable. The sequencing sample was made of CD4+ T cells from the center of a lung tumor. This chain links TRBV10-1 with TRBJ2-5; no clear D. The CDR3 DNA reads as TGCGCCACCGAACGCGATGGCAAAGAGACCCAGTATTTC. This codes for CATERDGKETQYF.